The 14 T cell receptor beta chains reported below all come from one sample, sequenced in a study of STAT5B mutations in CD4+ large granular lymphocyte leukemia. Sequenced by immunoSEQ multiplex PCR; TCRdb stores in-frame clones only, minus some. The data contain 25,000 to 35,000 clones, roughly 72% of them singletons. Input material: CD4+ T cells from blood buffy coats. These receptors originate from a human donor in good health.

J is TRBJ2-5 and V is TRBV5-4; possibly TRBD2 for D (6 bases). Between the trimmed V and J ends, which lost 0 bases and 5 bases, there was a span of 11 bases. The CDR3 contains 14 residues. Germline loops: CDR1 SGHNT, CDR2 YYREEE (reference sequence). DNA of the CDR3: TGTGCCAGCAGCTTGGCCATAGGAGGGGAGACCCAGTACTTC. Its translation: CASSLAIGGETQYF. The whole variable domain, filled in from reference TRBV5-4 and TRBJ2-5, reads ETGVTQSPTHLIKTRGQQVTLRCSSQSGHNTVSWYQQALGQGPQFIFQYYREEENGRGNFPPRFSGLQFPNYSSELNVNALELDDSALYLCASSLAIGGETQYFGPGTRLLVL.

The V call is TRBV15, the J call TRBJ2-3; D gene uncertain. The CDR3 runs 14 residues. Germline CDR1 LNHNV, CDR2 YYDKDF (reference sequence). Trimming pared 1 base from V and 3 bases from J, leaving 8 bases between. As DNA, the CDR3 is TGTGCCACCAGCAGAGGGGTTAGTACAGATACGCAGTATTTT. It codes for CATSRGVSTDTQYF.

The chain combines TRBV5-6 with TRBJ2-5, with D possibly being TRBD2 (6 bases). The germline V and J ends were trimmed by 4 bases and 5 bases, with 24 bases remaining between them. The germline CDR1 and CDR2 sequences are SGHDT and YYEEEE. This CDR3 contains 17 residues. CDR3 bases: TGTGCCAGCAGCATCCGGGACTCTATTTCCTCGATGGAGACCCAGTACTTC. Its translation: CASSIRDSISSMETQYF.

The gene calls are TRBV7-9 and TRBJ1-6; tentatively, D is TRBD1 (6 bases). This CDR3 contains 14 residues. V was trimmed by 6 bases and J by 8 bases, leaving 14 bases between them. Germline values: CDR1 SEHNR, CDR2 FQNEAQ (reference sequence). CDR3 loop: CASRSGGQDSPLHF. The CDR3 DNA follows: TGTGCCAGCAGGTCCGGGGGGCAAGATTCACCCCTCCACTTT.

The CDR3 DNA sequence: TGTGCCTGGAGTACGGGGACCTACCAAGAGACCCAGTACTTC. Its translation: CAWSTGTYQETQYF. V usage is TRBV30 and J usage is TRBJ2-5; the D gene could be TRBD1 or TRBD2 (5 bases each). CDR3 size: 14 residues. Trimming left V 2 bases short and J 0 bases short, with 10 bases between. In germline, CDR1 is GTSNPN, CDR2 SVGIG (reference sequence). The full variable domain, its missing parts supplied by reference TRBV30 and TRBJ2-5, is SQTIHQWPATLVQPVGSPLSLECTVEGTSNPNLYWYRQAAGRGLQLLFYSVGIGQISSEVPQNLSASRPQDRQFILSSKKLLLSDSGFYLCAWSTGTYQETQYFGPGTRLLVL.

V usage is TRBV2 and J usage is TRBJ2-3, with 11 bases that match TRBD2. CDR1 and CDR2 from the germline V gene are SNHLY and FYNNEI. This CDR3 is built from 15 residues. V lost 3 bases to trimming and J lost 6 bases; unmatched junction nucleotides: 5. CDR3 coding DNA: TGTGCCAGCAGTGATACTAGCGGGGGCAGGGATACGCAGTATTTT. Encoded protein: CASSDTSGGRDTQYF.

The chain joins TRBV30 to TRBJ1-2; 8 bases are shared with TRBD1. Germline V CDR1 and CDR2: GTSNPN, SVGIG (reference sequence). J lost 4 bases, V lost 2 bases, and 6 bases had no gene match. The CDR3 sequence is 14 residues long. The CDR3 reads CAWSPGQARYGYTF. Here the CDR3 DNA reads TGTGCCTGGAGTCCGGGACAGGCTCGCTATGGCTACACCTTC.

CDR3 protein: CAWSVSGTGTDTQYF. CDR3 nucleotide sequence: TGTGCCTGGAGTGTAAGCGGGACGGGCACAGATACGCAGTATTTT. The chain combines TRBV30 with TRBJ2-3; 7 bases are a match to TRBD2. This CDR3 has 15 residues. The germline V gene encodes CDR1 GTSNPN and CDR2 SVGIG (reference sequence). With V trimmed by 0 bases and J by 1 base, 4 bases remained unmatched.

The chain employs TRBV2 and TRBJ2-6, with D perhaps given as TRBD1 or TRBD2 (5 bases each). CDR1 SNHLY and CDR2 FYNNEI come from the germline V gene. V gave up 9 bases and J gave up 0 bases, with 18 bases separating them. The CDR3 consists of 17 residues. The CDR3 DNA is TGTGCCAGAAGTTTGGGGGTGGGTTTCTCTGGGGCCAACGTCCTGACTTTC. This translates into CARSLGVGFSGANVLTF.

The V call is TRBV7-2, the J call TRBJ1-4; 8 bases map to TRBD1. The CDR3 has 15 residues. Trimming removed 5 bases from V and 8 bases from J; junction bases left unmatched: 10. Germline V gives CDR1 SGHTA, CDR2 FQGNSA. CDR3 nucleotide sequence: TGTGCCAGCAGCGGGGGGCAGGGGGCGTCGGAAAAACTGTTTTTT. Translating it yields CASSGGQGASEKLFF.

The J gene is TRBJ2-5, the V gene TRBV5-6, with TRBD1 as a possible D gene (5 bases). CDR3 length equals 14 residues. Germline CDR1 is SGHDT and CDR2 is YYEEEE. Trimming removed 2 bases at V and 4 bases at J, with 12 bases between. The CDR3 DNA follows: TGTGCCAGCAGCTTAGCAGGGCTCGTAGAGACCCAGTACTTC. Translated: CASSLAGLVETQYF. The whole variable domain, remainder taken from reference TRBV5-6 and TRBJ2-5, is DAGVTQSPTHLIKTRGQQVTLRCSPKSGHDTVSWYQQALGQGPQFIFQYYEEEERQRGNFPDRFSGHQFPNYSSELNVNALLLGDSALYLCASSLAGLVETQYFGPGTRLLVL.

V usage is TRBV6-5 and J usage is TRBJ1-6; TRBD1 matches at 7 bases. Germline V gene lookup returns CDR1 MNHEY and CDR2 SVGAGI. This CDR3 spans 14 amino acids. Unmatched junction bases numbered 7, after V lost 5 bases and J lost 9 bases. CDR3 residues: CASSARGMSSPLHF. DNA for the CDR3: TGTGCCAGCAGTGCCAGGGGGATGTCTTCACCCCTCCACTTT.

CDR3 loop: CASSPGTGEANTGELFF. In nucleotides, the CDR3 is TGTGCCAGCAGCCCCGGAACGGGAGAGGCGAACACCGGGGAGCTGTTTTTT. V is TRBV11-1 and J is TRBJ2-2, with D possibly TRBD2 on 6 matching bases. V gave up 5 bases and J gave up 0 bases, with 16 bases separating them. This CDR3 comprises 17 residues. CDR1 and CDR2 from the germline V gene are SGHAT and FQDESV (reference sequence).

This chain connects TRBV6-6 to TRBJ2-5; 8 bases are shared with TRBD1. The germline V gene has CDR1 MNHNY and CDR2 SVGAGI (reference sequence). J lost 1 base, V lost 6 bases, and 4 bases had no gene match. This CDR3 spans 14 amino acids. CDR3 sequence (DNA): TGTGCCAGCAGACGACAGGGGTCCCAAGAGACCCAGTACTTC. As protein: CASRRQGSQETQYF.